This entry lists 27 T cell receptor beta chains sequenced from one sample in a study of prognosis after radiotherapy for stage I lung cancer. Genomic DNA was subjected to two-round multiplex PCR for amplification of TCR beta CDR3. During first-round PCR, primers specific to each TRBV and TRBJ gene were used. TCRdb ran MiXCR on the multiplex PCR reads and lists one entry per CDR3 protein. The profile shows some 15,000 distinct CDR3 sequences, about a quarter of them singletons. Sample: PBMCs, taken before or after stereotactic body radiation therapy (not recorded which). Every receptor here comes from a donor at least 50 years old with non-small cell lung cancer.

This clonotype occurred many times. The rearrangement uses TRBV29-1 and TRBJ2-1; TRBD2 matches at 8 bases. Germline V gene sequence: CDR1 SQVTM, CDR2 ANQGSEA. The CDR3 totals 14 residues. V trimming: 2 bases; J trimming: 7 bases; junction bases outside the gene matches: 7. DNA of the CDR3: TGCAGCGTTGAACGGGGACTAGTTGGAAATGAGCAGTTCTTC. Translation gives CSVERGLVGNEQFF.

The chain recombines TRBV20-1 with TRBJ1-5; possible D gene TRBD1, 6 bases. CDR1 is DFQATT, CDR2 SNEGSKA, per germline (reference sequence). Trimming took 1 base from V and 3 from J, leaving 10 bases between them. The CDR3 runs to 14 residues. The CDR3 region is CSARGDTPNQPQHF. The DNA of the CDR3 is TGCAGTGCTAGAGGGGACACGCCCAATCAGCCCCAGCATTTT.

This clonotype is termed medium-sized. The chain uses TRBV19 and TRBJ2-1; a weak D match, TRBD1 (6 bases). V dropped 6 bases and J dropped 3 bases, with 9 bases sitting between them. CDR1 LNHDA and CDR2 SQIVND come from the germline V gene (reference sequence). The length of the CDR3 is 13 residues. The CDR3: CASSPRGYNEQFF. The CDR3 DNA sequence: TGTGCCAGTAGCCCCAGGGGCTACAATGAGCAGTTCTTC.

By sample share, this clonotype is medium-sized (0.01 to 0.1%). This chain connects TRBV7-2 to TRBJ2-1; no clear D gene. Trimming pared 2 bases from V and 0 bases from J, leaving 2 bases between. The CDR3 contains 13 residues. CDR1 and CDR2 from the germline V gene are SGHTA and FQGNSA. The CDR3 DNA sequence: TGTGCCAGCAGCTTATCCTCCTACAATGAGCAGTTCTTC. Protein product: CASSLSSYNEQFF.

The table lists this clonotype with many counts. This rearrangement joins TRBV20-1 to TRBJ1-5, with 10 nucleotides matching TRBD1. The CDR3 covers 13 residues. Germline V gene sequence: CDR1 DFQATT, CDR2 SNEGSKA (reference sequence). The trim removed 5 bases at V and 5 bases at J, leaving 3 bases unmatched. The CDR3, as DNA: TGCAGTGCTTTGGGGACAGGGGATCAGCCCCAGCATTTT. Protein: CSALGTGDQPQHF.

This clonotype was recorded many times. The chain combines TRBV2 with TRBJ2-7; D is ambiguous. Germline CDR1 and CDR2: SNHLY and FYNNEI. The CDR3 loop spans 13 amino acids. V shed 6 bases and J shed 4 bases, with 13 bases lying between them. CDR3 DNA sequence: TGTGCCAGCAGGGAGAATCGACCATACGAGCAGTACTTC. Amino acids: CASRENRPYEQYF.

In regard to this clonotype: At one end, the junction sequence differs from germline, possibly due to a read error. The genes are TRBV9 and TRBJ2-1; D is ambiguous. This CDR3 is built from 14 residues. Germline CDR1 and CDR2: SGDLS and YYNGEE. CDR3 nucleotides: TGTGCCAGCAGCGCCCCTCCTCCCTCCAATGAGCAGCTCTTC. It encodes CASSAPPPSNEQLF.

This clonotype was counted at least ten times. This chain uses TRBV20-1 with TRBJ2-1, with 9 bases fitting TRBD2. The CDR3 is 16 residues long. The V gene's germline CDR1 is DFQATT and CDR2 SNEGSKA (reference sequence). V lost 3 bases and J lost 0; bases outside the gene matches: 6. CDR3 nucleotide sequence: TGCAGTGCTAGTACTAGCGGGCTTGCCTCCTACAATGAGCAGTTCTTC. Protein: CSASTSGLASYNEQFF.

This clonotype came up many times. V gene TRBV7-9 combines with J gene TRBJ1-4; D not certain. V lost 1 base and J lost 10, with 7 bases in between. This CDR3 has 12 residues. Germline CDR1 reads SEHNR; CDR2 reads FQNEAQ (reference sequence). The CDR3 nucleotides are TGTGCCAGCAGCTTAGTTGAGGGAAAACTGTTTTTT. Its protein is CASSLVEGKLFF.

This clonotype was counted many times. The chain joins TRBV20-1 to TRBJ2-1; TRBD2 might be the D (6 bases). The germline V gene encodes CDR1 DFQATT and CDR2 SNEGSKA (reference sequence). The CDR3 runs 14 residues. Trimming took off 6 bases at V and 0 bases at J, with 12 bases between the two ends. CDR3 sequence (DNA): TGCAGTGCGATTAGCGGTAACTCCTACAATGAGCAGTTCTTC. This encodes CSAISGNSYNEQFF.

Turning to this clonotype: This clone may be a read error of a much larger clone one base away. The V and J genes are TRBV14 and TRBJ2-1, with D unclear. Per germline, CDR1 SGHDN and CDR2 FVKESK. The CDR3 spans 12 residues. The CDR3 coding sequence is TGTGCCAGCATCCAATTCTTCGATGAGCAGTTCTTC. Its translation is CASIQFFDEQFF.

In this sample, this clonotype turned up many times. The chain is built from TRBV28 and TRBJ2-2; 10 bases fit TRBD1. With V trimmed by 7 bases and J by 4 bases, 9 bases remained unmatched. The CDR3 runs to 16 residues. CDR1 and CDR2 (germline): MDHEN, SYDVKM. CDR3 in DNA: TGTGCCAGCACCCCCCCGGGACAGGGGTTCACCGGGGAGCTGTTTTTT. Its protein product is CASTPPGQGFTGELFF. Full variable domain (missing parts from reference TRBV28 and TRBJ2-2): DVKVTQSSRYLVKRTGEKVFLECVQDMDHENMFWYRQDPGLGLRLIYFSYDVKMKEKGDIPEGYSVSREKKERFSLILESASTNQTSMYLCASTPPGQGFTGELFFGEGSRLTVL.

This clonotype is judged medium-sized. The genes are TRBV15 and TRBJ1-6; D ambiguous. This CDR3 has 13 amino acids. The V and J ends lost 2 bases and 8 bases respectively, with 7 bases between them. Germline V gene data show CDR1 as LNHNV and CDR2 as YYDKDF (reference sequence). CDR3 bases: TGTGCCACCAGCAGAACTGCCTATTCACCCCTCCACTTT. It yields the protein CATSRTAYSPLHF.

This clonotype is medium-sized. The chain links TRBV12-3 or TRBV12-4 to TRBJ2-1; no clear D. V was shortened by 6 bases and J by 4 bases, with 16 bases between the two germline ends. The CDR3 runs 15 residues. CDR3 nucleotide sequence: TGTGCCAGCAGACCCGACCCCCGCCTATACAATGAGCAGTTCTTC. Amino acid sequence: CASRPDPRLYNEQFF.

This clonotype showed up many times. The V gene is TRBV5-1, the J gene TRBJ2-5; TRBD2 aligns across 9 bases. V was pared by 0 bases and J by 1 base, with 7 bases of the junction left unmatched. Germline values: CDR1 SGHRS, CDR2 YFSETQ. This CDR3 region has 17 residues. The CDR3 here is CASSLGASGTGQETQYF. The CDR3 DNA sequence: TGCGCCAGCAGCTTGGGGGCTAGCGGGACCGGCCAAGAGACCCAGTACTTC.

This clonotype showed up many times. This chain uses TRBV6-2 or TRBV6-3 with TRBJ1-5; D is unresolved. The CDR3 sequence is 18 residues long. Germline V lookup: CDR1 MNHEY, CDR2 SVGEGT. Trimming shortened V by 2 bases and J by 7 bases, and 24 bases separated the two germline ends. CDR3 sequence (DNA): TGTGCCAGCAGTTACCACCGCCTACAAGGATCGGGCGGACAGCCCCAGCATTTT. Amino acid sequence: CASSYHRLQGSGGQPQHF.

This clonotype rates as medium-sized. This chain joins TRBV11-1 and TRBJ1-6; the match to TRBD1 covers 9 bases. This CDR3 spans 15 amino acids. V lost 5 bases to trimming and J lost 8 bases; unmatched junction nucleotides: 7. Germline assignment: CDR1 SGHAT and CDR2 FQDESV (reference sequence). In DNA, the CDR3 is TGTGCCAGCAGCCTCGGGGACAGGGTTGATTCACCCCTCCACTTT. Amino acids: CASSLGDRVDSPLHF. The variable domain in full, completed from reference TRBV11-1 and TRBJ1-6, reads EAEVAQSPRYKITEKSQAVAFWCDPISGHATLYWYRQILGQGPELLVQFQDESVVDDSQLPKDRFSAERLKGVDSTLKIQPAELGDSAMYLCASSLGDRVDSPLHFGNGTRLTVT.

This clonotype was seen at least ten times. This chain uses TRBV3-1 with TRBJ1-5; no clear D gene. The CDR3 is made up of 12 amino acids. Trimming took off 2 bases at V and 4 bases at J, with 3 bases between the two ends. Germline V gives CDR1 LGHDT, CDR2 YNNKEL (reference sequence). For the CDR3, the DNA is TGTGCCAGCAGCCAATATAATCAGCCCCAGCATTTT. This sequence encodes CASSQYNQPQHF.

Relative to its sample, this clonotype is medium-sized. The chain combines TRBV6-1 with TRBJ2-7; 10 bases are a match to TRBD2. Germline lookup yields CDR1 MNHNS and CDR2 SASEGT. The CDR3 covers 15 residues. V shed 6 bases and J 8 bases; nucleotides not matched to a gene: 13. Written as DNA, the CDR3 is TGTGCCAGCAGAAACAGCGGGAGGGGTGGGCAGAAGCAGTACTTC. Protein product: CASRNSGRGGQKQYF.

This clonotype was seen at least ten times. The rearrangement links TRBV20-1 to TRBJ2-3; TRBD1 might be the D (8 bases). Trimming removed 3 bases from V and 4 bases from J, with 17 bases in between. The CDR3 has 15 amino acids. CDR1 and CDR2 (germline): DFQATT, SNEGSKA (reference sequence). CDR3 DNA: TGCAGTGCTAGCGGACAGGGAGGGCCCCCAGATACGCAGTATTTT. Translated: CSASGQGGPPDTQYF.

As for this clonotype: An end of the junction does not agree with germline; a read error may underlie this. The CDR3 DNA follows: TGCAGTGCACGTGACTACAGATACAATGAGCATTTCTTC. Translated, it gives CSARDYRYNEHFF. This chain uses TRBV20-1 with TRBJ2-1; TRBD2 might be the D (5 bases). From germline, CDR1 is DFQATT and CDR2 SNEGSKA (reference sequence). The CDR3 totals 13 residues.

The sample holds many counts of this clonotype. The chain recombines TRBV7-2 with TRBJ1-2, with 7 bases fitting TRBD1. Germline values: CDR1 SGHTA, CDR2 FQGNSA. There are 13 residues in the CDR3. The trim removed 5 bases at V and 6 bases at J, leaving 6 bases unmatched. CDR3 region: CASSGYTGDGYTF. Written as DNA, the CDR3 is TGTGCCAGCAGCGGATATACAGGGGATGGCTACACCTTC.

By share, this clonotype ranks as medium-sized (0.01 to 0.1%). The chain has TRBV27 and TRBJ2-1, with 7 bases fitting TRBD1. The CDR3 runs to 15 residues. Trimming at V came to 5 bases and at J to 9 bases, leaving 13 bases not matched to a gene. Germline V gives CDR1 MNHEY, CDR2 SMNVEV (reference sequence). Written as DNA, the CDR3 is TGTGCCAGCAGTCCATCCGGGACAGTGTCGAGTGAGCAGTTCTTC. This translates into CASSPSGTVSSEQFF.

J is TRBJ1-2 and V is TRBV2; 7 bases are a match to TRBD1. V shed 7 bases, J shed 1 base, and the junction held 6 bases outside the gene matches. This CDR3 contains 14 residues. Germline CDR1 reads SNHLY; CDR2 reads FYNNEI. The CDR3 here is CASKGQTHNYGYTF. The CDR3 coding sequence is TGTGCCAGCAAGGGACAGACTCATAACTATGGCTACACCTTC.

This clonotype was seen many times. V usage is TRBV3-1 and J usage is TRBJ2-2; D possibly corresponds to TRBD1 (6 bases). V lost 4 bases and J lost 2, with 11 bases in between. Germline V gene sequence: CDR1 LGHDT, CDR2 YNNKEL (reference sequence). CDR3 length: 15 amino acids. CDR3 sequence reads: CASSLQGYNTGELFF. The CDR3 bases are TGTGCCAGCAGCCTACAGGGATACAACACCGGGGAGCTGTTTTTT.

This clonotype was observed many times. The chain carries TRBV3-1 and TRBJ1-3; no definite D call. The CDR3 runs 14 residues. V was cut by 1 base and J by 2 bases, with 6 bases left in between. CDR1 is LGHDT and CDR2 is YNNKEL in the germline V gene (reference sequence). The CDR3 spells CASSQGVTGNTIYF. In nucleotides, the CDR3 is TGTGCCAGCAGCCAAGGAGTCACTGGAAACACCATATATTTT.

This clonotype is judged medium-sized. The chain couples TRBV6-1 to TRBJ2-7, with D perhaps given as TRBD1 or TRBD2 (5 bases each). Germline V gene sequence: CDR1 MNHNS, CDR2 SASEGT. The V and J ends lost 6 bases and 7 bases respectively, with 13 bases between them. This CDR3 is 12 amino acids long. CDR3 residues: CASRRDPSEQYF. CDR3 in DNA: TGTGCCAGCAGGAGGGACCCCTCTGAGCAGTACTTC.